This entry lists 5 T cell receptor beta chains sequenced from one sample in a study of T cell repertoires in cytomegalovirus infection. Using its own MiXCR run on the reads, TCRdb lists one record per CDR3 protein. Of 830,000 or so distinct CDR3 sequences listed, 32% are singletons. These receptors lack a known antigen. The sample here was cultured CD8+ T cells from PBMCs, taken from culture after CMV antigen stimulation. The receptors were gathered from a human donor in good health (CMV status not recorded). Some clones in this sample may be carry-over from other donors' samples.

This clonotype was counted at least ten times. CDR3 residues: CASSEPALMVNSSYNEQFF. CDR3 DNA sequence: TGTGCCAGCAGTGAACCTGCATTAATGGTCAACAGTTCCTACAATGAGCAGTTCTTC. This chain uses TRBV6-1 with TRBJ2-1, with D uncertain. V was clipped by 2 bases and J by 1 base, with 21 bases between them. There are 19 residues in the CDR3. The germline V gene encodes CDR1 MNHNS and CDR2 SASEGT.

The CDR3 loop reads CASTGADGELFF. CDR3 nucleotides: TGTGCCAGCACAGGGGCTGACGGGGAGCTGTTTTTT. V and J are TRBV6-1 and TRBJ2-2; tentatively, D is TRBD1 (6 bases). This CDR3 has 12 residues. V lost 7 bases to trimming and J lost 7 bases, with 10 bases between them. CDR1 and CDR2 from the germline V gene are MNHNS and SASEGT.

This CDR3 reads CASSIKGMNTEAFF. CDR3 DNA: TGTGCCAGTAGTATAAAGGGCATGAACACTGAAGCTTTCTTT. The genes are TRBV19 and TRBJ1-1; the D is unclear. The germline V gene has CDR1 LNHDA and CDR2 SQIVND (reference sequence). CDR3 length: 14 residues. V shed 2 bases and J shed 0 bases, with 7 bases lying between them.

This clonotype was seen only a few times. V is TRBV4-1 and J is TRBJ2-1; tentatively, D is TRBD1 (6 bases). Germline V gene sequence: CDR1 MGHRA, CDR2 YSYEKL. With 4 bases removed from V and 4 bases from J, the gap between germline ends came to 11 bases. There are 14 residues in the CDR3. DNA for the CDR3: TGCGCCAGCAGCCCCGGGACACAATACAATGAGCAGTTCTTC. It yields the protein CASSPGTQYNEQFF.

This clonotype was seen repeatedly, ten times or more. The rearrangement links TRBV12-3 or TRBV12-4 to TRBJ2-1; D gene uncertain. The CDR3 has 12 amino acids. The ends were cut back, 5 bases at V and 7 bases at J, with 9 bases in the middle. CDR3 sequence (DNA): TGTGCCAGCAGTACAACGGGTAATGAGCAGTTCTTC. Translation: CASSTTGNEQFF.